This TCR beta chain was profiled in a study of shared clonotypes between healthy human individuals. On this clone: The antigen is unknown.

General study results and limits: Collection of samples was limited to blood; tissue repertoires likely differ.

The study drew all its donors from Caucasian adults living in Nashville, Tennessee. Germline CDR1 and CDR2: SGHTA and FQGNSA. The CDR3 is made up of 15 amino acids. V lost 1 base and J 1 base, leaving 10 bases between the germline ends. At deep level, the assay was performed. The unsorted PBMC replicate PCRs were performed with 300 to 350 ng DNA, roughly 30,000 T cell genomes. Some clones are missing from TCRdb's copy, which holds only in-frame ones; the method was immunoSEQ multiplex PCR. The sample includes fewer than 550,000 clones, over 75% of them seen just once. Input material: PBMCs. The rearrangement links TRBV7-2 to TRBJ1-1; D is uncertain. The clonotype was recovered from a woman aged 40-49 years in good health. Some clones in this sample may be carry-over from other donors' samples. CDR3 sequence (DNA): TGTGCCAGCAGCTTAGTCCCCAGAGGGAACACTGAAGCTTTCTTT. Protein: CASSLVPRGNTEAFF.